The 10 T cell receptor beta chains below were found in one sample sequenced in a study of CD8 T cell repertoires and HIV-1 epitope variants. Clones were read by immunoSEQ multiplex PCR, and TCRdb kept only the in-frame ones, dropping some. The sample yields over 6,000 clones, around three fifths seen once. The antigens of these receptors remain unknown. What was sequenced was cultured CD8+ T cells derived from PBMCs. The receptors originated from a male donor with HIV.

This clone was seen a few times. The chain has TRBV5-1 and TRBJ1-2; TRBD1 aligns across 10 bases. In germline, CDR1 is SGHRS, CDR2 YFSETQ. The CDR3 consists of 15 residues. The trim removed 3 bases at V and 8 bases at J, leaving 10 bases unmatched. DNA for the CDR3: TGCGCCAGCAGCTCGGATGGGACAGGGGTACGCGGCTACACCTTC. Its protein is CASSSDGTGVRGYTF.

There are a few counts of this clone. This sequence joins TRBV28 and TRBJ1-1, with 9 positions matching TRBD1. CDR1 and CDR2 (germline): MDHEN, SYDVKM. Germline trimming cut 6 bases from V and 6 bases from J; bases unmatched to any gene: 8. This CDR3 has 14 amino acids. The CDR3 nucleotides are TGTGCCAGCAGATCGGACAGGGGTCAGGCTGAAGCTTTCTTT. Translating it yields CASRSDRGQAEAFF.

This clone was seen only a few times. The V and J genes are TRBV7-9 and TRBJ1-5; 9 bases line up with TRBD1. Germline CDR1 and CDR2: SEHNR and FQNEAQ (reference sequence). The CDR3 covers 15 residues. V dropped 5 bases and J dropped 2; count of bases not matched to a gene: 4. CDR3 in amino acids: CASSPQGAGNQPQHF. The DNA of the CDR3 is TGTGCCAGCAGCCCACAGGGGGCTGGCAATCAGCCCCAGCATTTT.

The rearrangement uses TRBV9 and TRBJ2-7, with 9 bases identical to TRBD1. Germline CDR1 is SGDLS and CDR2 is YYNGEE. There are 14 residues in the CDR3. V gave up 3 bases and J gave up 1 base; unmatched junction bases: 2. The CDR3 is CASSEGQGSYEQYF. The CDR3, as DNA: TGTGCCAGCAGCGAAGGACAGGGGTCCTACGAGCAGTACTTC.

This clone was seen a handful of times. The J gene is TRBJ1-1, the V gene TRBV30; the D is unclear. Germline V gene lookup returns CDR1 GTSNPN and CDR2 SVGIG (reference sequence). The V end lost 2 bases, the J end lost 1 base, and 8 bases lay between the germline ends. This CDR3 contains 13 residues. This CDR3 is CAWSKQRNTEAFF. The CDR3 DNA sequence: TGTGCCTGGAGTAAACAGAGGAACACTGAAGCTTTCTTT.

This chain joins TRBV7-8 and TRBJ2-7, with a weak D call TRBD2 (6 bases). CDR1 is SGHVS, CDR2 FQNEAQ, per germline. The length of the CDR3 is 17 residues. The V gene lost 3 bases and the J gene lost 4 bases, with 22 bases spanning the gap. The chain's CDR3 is CASSLYGVATSGYEQYF. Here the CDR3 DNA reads TGTGCCAGCAGCTTGTATGGGGTTGCGACTAGTGGTTACGAGCAGTACTTC.

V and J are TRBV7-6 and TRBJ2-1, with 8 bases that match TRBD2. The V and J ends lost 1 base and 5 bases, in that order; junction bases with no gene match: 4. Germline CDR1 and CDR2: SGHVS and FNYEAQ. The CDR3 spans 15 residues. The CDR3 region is CASSLGTSGDNEQFF. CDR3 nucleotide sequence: TGTGCCAGCAGCTTAGGTACTAGCGGAGACAATGAGCAGTTCTTC.

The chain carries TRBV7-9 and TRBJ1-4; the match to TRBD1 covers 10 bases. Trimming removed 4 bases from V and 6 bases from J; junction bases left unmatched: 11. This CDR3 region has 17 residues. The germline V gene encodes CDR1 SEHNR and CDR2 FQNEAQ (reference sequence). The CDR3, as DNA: TGTGCCAGCAGCTCACTCTTATCCGGGACAGGGGATGAAAAACTGTTTTTT. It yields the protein CASSSLLSGTGDEKLFF.

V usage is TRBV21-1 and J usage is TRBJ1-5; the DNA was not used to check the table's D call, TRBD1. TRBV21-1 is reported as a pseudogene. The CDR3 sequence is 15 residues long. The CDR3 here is CASSKPGQFNQPQHF. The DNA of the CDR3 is TGTGCCAGCAGCAAACCGGGACAGTTCAATCAGCCCCAGCATTTT.

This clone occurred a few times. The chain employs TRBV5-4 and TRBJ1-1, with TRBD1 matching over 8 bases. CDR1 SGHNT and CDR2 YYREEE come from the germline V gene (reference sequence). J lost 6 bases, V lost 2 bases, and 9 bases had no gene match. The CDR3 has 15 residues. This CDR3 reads CASSLQGDLGAEAFF. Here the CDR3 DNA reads TGTGCCAGCAGCTTACAGGGGGACCTAGGGGCTGAAGCTTTCTTT. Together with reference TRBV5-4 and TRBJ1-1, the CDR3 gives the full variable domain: ETGVTQSPTHLIKTRGQQVTLRCSSQSGHNTVSWYQQALGQGPQFIFQYYREEENGRGNFPPRFSGLQFPNYSSELNVNALELDDSALYLCASSLQGDLGAEAFFGQGTRLTVV.